Listed below are T cell receptor beta chains from one sample, sequenced in a study of blood T cell repertoires in COVID-19. The method was immunoSEQ multiplex PCR; TCRdb's version includes in-frame clones alone and lacks a portion of them. The table lists some 300,000 clones, approximately 91% of them singletons. Sequenced material: PBMCs or T cells enriched from blood (not recorded which). The source is a woman in her 30s who had been exposed to COVID-19. CDR3s include the opening cysteine and the closing phenylalanine or tryptophan. Each record gives: clone size, D gene, V gene, J gene, CDR3 protein, CDR3 DNA. The D gene is left open where the match is weak. Expanded clones get a size class; other rows say once, few or many, or leave the size out.

NA	NA	TRBV4-3	TRBJ1-5	CASSQDYRNNQPQHF	TGCGCCAGCAGCCAAGATTACAGAAACAATCAGCCCCAGCATTTT
NA	NA	TRBV7-6	TRBJ2-5	CASSLSTAPAGETQYF	TGTGCCAGCAGCTTATCGACAGCCCCGGCCGGAGAGACCCAGTACTTC
NA	TRBD2	TRBV4-1	TRBJ2-2	CASSSRISGGAVTGELFF	TGCGCCAGCAGCTCCCGTATTAGCGGGGGGGCGGTCACCGGGGAGCTGTTTTTT
NA	NA	TRBV18	TRBJ2-1	CASSRTVSSYNEQFF	TGTGCCAGCTCACGGACTGTGAGCTCCTACAATGAGCAGTTCTTC
NA	NA	TRBV6-5	TRBJ2-7	CASRPRQAYEQYF	TGTGCCAGCAGACCTCGACAAGCATACGAGCAGTACTTC
NA	NA	TRBV5-4	TRBJ2-1	CASSFEAGPYNEQFF	TGTGCCAGCAGCTTTGAGGCGGGGCCCTACAATGAGCAGTTCTTC
NA	TRBD1	TRBV4-1	TRBJ2-7	CASSQELDRGYEQYF	TGCGCCAGCAGCCAAGAGTTGGACAGGGGCTACGAGCAGTACTTC
NA	NA	TRBV7-9	TRBJ2-4	CASSLAARGQRLAKNIQYF	TGTGCCAGCAGCTTAGCCGCCAGAGGACAGCGACTAGCCAAAAACATTCAGTACTTC
NA	TRBD1	TRBV19	TRBJ1-5	CASSRQGFNQPQHF	TGTGCCAGTAGTAGACAGGGTTTCAATCAGCCCCAGCATTTT
NA	TRBD1	TRBV18	TRBJ1-2	CASSPTGTGNYGYTF	TGTGCCAGCTCACCTACCGGGACAGGGAACTATGGCTACACCTTC
NA	NA	TRBV9	TRBJ2-1	CASSARGAQVPNNEQFF	TGTGCCAGCAGCGCCCGTGGGGCCCAGGTACCTAACAATGAGCAGTTCTTC
NA	TRBD1	TRBV7-9	TRBJ1-4	CASSSQQGADWATNEKLFF	TGTGCCAGCAGCTCCCAACAGGGGGCGGATTGGGCAACTAATGAAAAACTGTTTTTT
few	TRBD1	TRBV5-1	TRBJ2-7	CASSLSQTGGPYEQYF	TGCGCCAGCAGCTTGAGCCAGACAGGGGGGCCCTACGAGCAGTACTTC
NA	NA	TRBV4-1	TRBJ1-1	CASSQAWTAMNTEAFF	TGCGCCAGCAGCCAAGCGTGGACAGCCATGAACACTGAAGCTTTCTTT
NA	NA	TRBV27	TRBJ2-3	CASSFLGKGGTDTQYF	TGTGCCAGCAGTTTTTTGGGTAAGGGAGGCACAGATACGCAGTATTTT
NA	TRBD2	TRBV5-4	TRBJ2-3	CASSPTSGVADTQYF	TGTGCCAGCAGCCCAACTAGCGGGGTTGCAGATACGCAGTATTTT
NA	NA	TRBV5-1	TRBJ1-2	CASSPQPPQGPAGGYTF	TGCGCCAGCAGCCCACAACCCCCACAGGGCCCCGCTGGAGGCTACACCTTC
NA	NA	TRBV27	TRBJ1-6	CASTWGGSNSPLHF	TGTGCCAGCACCTGGGGCGGCAGTAATTCACCCCTCCACTTT
NA	TRBD1	TRBV19	TRBJ1-3	CASSFRMLGQVLSSGNTIYF	TGTGCCAGTAGTTTCCGGATGCTGGGACAGGTCCTTAGCTCTGGAAACACCATATATTTT
once	NA	TRBV6-5	TRBJ1-2	CASNHGWMDYGYTF	TGTGCCAGCAACCACGGGTGGATGGACTATGGCTACACCTTC
NA	NA	TRBV2	TRBJ2-7	CASSVIQAYEQYF	TGTGCCAGCAGTGTTATACAGGCCTACGAGCAGTACTTC
NA	TRBD1	TRBV19	TRBJ1-2	CASSTGGWGYGYTF	TGTGCCAGTAGTACAGGGGGCTGGGGCTATGGCTACACCTTC
NA	NA	TRBV19	TRBJ1-6	CASSTSGTKIRTSPLHF	TGTGCCAGTAGTACTTCCGGGACAAAAATTCGAACTTCACCCCTCCACTTT
NA	NA	TRBV7-9	TRBJ2-5	CASSFVAETQYF	TGTGCCAGCAGCTTCGTGGCCGAGACCCAGTACTTC